The following is a T cell receptor (beta chain) sequence with its context. Repertoires were generated with immunoSEQ multiplex PCR, while TCRdb's copy carries only in-frame clones and drops some. The sample shows 75,000 to 90,000 clones, 89% of them seen only once. These data originate in a study of OX40 agonist ivuxolimab in advanced cancers. Across the whole study: Three patients had partial responses: one hepatocellular carcinoma, two cutaneous melanoma.

CDR1 is ENHRY and CDR2 is SYGVKD in the germline V gene. This CDR3 contains 14 residues. The trim removed 6 bases at V and 4 bases at J, leaving 4 bases unmatched. The input for sequencing was CD4+ or CD8+ T cells sorted from blood, taken in a trial of the OX40 agonist ivuxolimab. This TCR was recovered from an adult with an advanced solid tumor such as melanoma, head and neck, liver or kidney cancer. The chain has TRBV10-3 and TRBJ2-7, with TRBD1 matching over 12 bases. CDR3 nucleotide sequence: TGTGCCATCAGGGGGGACAGGGGGCAGTACGAGCAGTACTTC. Translation: CAIRGDRGQYEQYF.